This T cell receptor beta chain is drawn from a study of cytomegalovirus exposure and HLA in healthy donors. Amplification used 60 Vbeta primers and 13 Jbeta primers. Repertoires were generated with immunoSEQ multiplex PCR, while TCRdb's copy carries only in-frame clones and drops some. This table holds some 140,000 clones, 65% to 85% found once. Specimen: PBMCs. This TCR was sampled from a young man in good health and CMV-seronegative.

CDR3: CASSPVTGGRETQYF. Here the CDR3 DNA reads TGTGCCAGCAGTCCCGTGACAGGGGGTAGGGAGACCCAGTACTTC. This sequence joins TRBV27 and TRBJ2-5; 9 bases are a match to TRBD1. CDR3 length: 15 residues. CDR1 is MNHEY, CDR2 SMNVEV, per germline (reference sequence). V was pared by 5 bases and J by 5 bases, with 9 bases of the junction left unmatched.